The clone carrying this TCR beta chain was detected once. Germline V gene data show CDR1 as GTSNPN and CDR2 as SVGIG (reference sequence). The CDR3 is made up of 13 amino acids. Trimming took off 3 bases at V and 4 bases at J, with 10 bases between the two ends. Produced via immunoSEQ multiplex PCR; TCRdb's table is partial and in-frame only. The sample includes fewer than 150,000 clones, 70% to 90% of them seen just once. The data were obtained in a study of T cell responses to AZD1222 COVID-19 vaccine. The specimen comprised peripheral blood, sampled on day 0 of AZD1222 vaccination. The TCR was taken from an adult in good health. The chain joins TRBV30 to TRBJ1-3; D call uncertain. As DNA, the CDR3 is TGTGCCTGGAGCAACAGTGGCGGAAACACCATATATTTT. Amino acids: CAWSNSGGNTIYF.